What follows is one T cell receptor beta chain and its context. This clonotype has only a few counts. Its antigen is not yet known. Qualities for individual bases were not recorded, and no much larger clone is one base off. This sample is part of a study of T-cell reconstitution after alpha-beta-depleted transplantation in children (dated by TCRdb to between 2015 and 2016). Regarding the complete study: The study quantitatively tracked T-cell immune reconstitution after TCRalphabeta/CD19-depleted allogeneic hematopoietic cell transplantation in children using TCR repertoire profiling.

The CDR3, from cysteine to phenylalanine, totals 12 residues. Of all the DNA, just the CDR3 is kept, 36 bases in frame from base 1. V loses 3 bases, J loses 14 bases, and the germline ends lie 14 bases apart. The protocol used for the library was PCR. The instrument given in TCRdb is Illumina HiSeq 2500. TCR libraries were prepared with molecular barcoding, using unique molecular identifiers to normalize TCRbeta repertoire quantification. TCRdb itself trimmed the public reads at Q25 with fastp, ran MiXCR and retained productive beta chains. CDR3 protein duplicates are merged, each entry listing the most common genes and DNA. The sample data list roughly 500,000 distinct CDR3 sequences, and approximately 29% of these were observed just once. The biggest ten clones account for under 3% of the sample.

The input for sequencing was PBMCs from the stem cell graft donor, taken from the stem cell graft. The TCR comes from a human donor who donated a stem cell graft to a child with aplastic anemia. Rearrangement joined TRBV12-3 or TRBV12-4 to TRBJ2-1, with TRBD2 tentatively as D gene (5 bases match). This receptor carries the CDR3 CASSFTTSGKFF. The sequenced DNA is TGTGCCAGCAGTTTTACGACCTCGGGGAAGTTCTTC.